This TCR beta chain came from a study of cytomegalovirus exposure and HLA in healthy donors. Study-wide points: Among TCR beta chains of equal frequency, HLA-associated ones were more clonally expanded in a later analysis. Only CMV serostatus was available as immune exposure information. Common viral pathogens were later found to be apparently linked to several of the most significant clusters.

Amplification used 60 Vbeta primers and 13 Jbeta primers. Method: immunoSEQ multiplex PCR; TCRdb's copy keeps in-frame clones and lacks some. Altogether 200,000 to 250,000 clones are present, about four fifths being singletons, with the ten largest covering roughly a tenth. Likely unrecorded immune exposures existed in these nominally healthy donors. Germline V CDR1 and CDR2: SGDLS, YYNGEE. The CDR3 spans 17 residues. V was clipped by 0 bases and J by 3 bases, with 18 bases between them. A remark on this clone: Its antigen is still unknown.

The source of this sequence is a woman between 50 and 59 years old in good health and CMV-seropositive. V gene TRBV9 combines with J gene TRBJ1-1, with TRBD1 as a possible D gene (5 bases). Sequenced sample: PBMCs. The CDR3 nucleotides read TGTGCCAGCAGCGTAGCCGGGGGGGGGTGGGCGGACACTGAAGCTTTCTTT. It translates to CASSVAGGGWADTEAFF.